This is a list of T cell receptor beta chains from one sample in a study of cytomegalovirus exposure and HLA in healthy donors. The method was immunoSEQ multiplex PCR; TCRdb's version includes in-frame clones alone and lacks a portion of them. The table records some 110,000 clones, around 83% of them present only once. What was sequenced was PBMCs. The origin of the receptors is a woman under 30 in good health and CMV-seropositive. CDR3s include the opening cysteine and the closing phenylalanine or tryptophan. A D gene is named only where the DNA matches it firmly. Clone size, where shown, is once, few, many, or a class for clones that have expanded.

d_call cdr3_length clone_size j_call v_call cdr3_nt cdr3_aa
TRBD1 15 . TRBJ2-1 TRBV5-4 TGTGCCAGCAGCTTAATCGGACAGGGTTCAAATGAGCAGTTCTTC CASSLIGQGSNEQFF
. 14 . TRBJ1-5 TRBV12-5 TGTGCTAGTGGTGTGGGAGCGGGCAATCAGCCCCAGCATTTT CASGVGAGNQPQHF
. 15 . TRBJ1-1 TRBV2 TGTGCCAGCAGTTGGGGGGGGCTCGTGAGCACTGAAGCTTTCTTT CASSWGGLVSTEAFF
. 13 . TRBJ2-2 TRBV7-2 TGTGCCAGCAGCTCCAGGGATTACGGGGAGCTGTTTTTT CASSSRDYGELFF
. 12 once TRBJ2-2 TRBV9 TGTGCCAGCCGGTTAGGAGCCGGGGAGCTGTTTTTT CASRLGAGELFF
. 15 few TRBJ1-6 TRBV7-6 TGTGCCAGCAGCTTAGCGCAGACAGAGGATTCACCCCTCCACTTT CASSLAQTEDSPLHF
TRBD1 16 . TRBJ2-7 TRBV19 TGTGCCAGTAGTGTCCTCCCGACAGGGGACCACTACGAGCAGTACTTC CASSVLPTGDHYEQYF
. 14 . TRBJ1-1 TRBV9 TGTGCCAGCAGCTCCAGGGGAGTGGACACTGAAGCTTTCTTT CASSSRGVDTEAFF
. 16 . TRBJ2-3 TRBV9 TGTGCCAGCAGCGTAAGAGGGAGCCCCGCCACAGATACGCAGTATTTT CASSVRGSPATDTQYF
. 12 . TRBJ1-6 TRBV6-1 TGTGCCAGCAGTGATCCGGGAAGGGCCCTCCACTTT CASSDPGRALHF
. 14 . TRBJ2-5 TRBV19 TGTGCCAGTAGGGCAGACTTATACCAAGAGACCCAGTACTTC CASRADLYQETQYF
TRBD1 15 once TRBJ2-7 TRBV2 TGTGCCAGCAGTGATGTGGCGCAGGGGGCGCCCGAGCAGTACTTC CASSDVAQGAPEQYF
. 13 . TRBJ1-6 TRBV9 TGTGCCAGCAGCGTAGATATAAATTCACCCCTCCACTTT CASSVDINSPLHF
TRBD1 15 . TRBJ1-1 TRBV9 TGTGCCAGCAGCGCCCTTTGGACAGGGCTCACTGAAGCTTTCTTT CASSALWTGLTEAFF
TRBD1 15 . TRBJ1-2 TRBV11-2 TGTGCCAGCAGCCCGACAGGGTACTATATGGGTGGCTACACCTTC CASSPTGYYMGGYTF
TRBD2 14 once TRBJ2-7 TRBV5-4 TGTGCCAGCAGCTTGCCGGGAGGGTTCTACGAGCAGTACTTC CASSLPGGFYEQYF
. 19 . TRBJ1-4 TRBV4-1 TGCGCCAGCAGCACCTTTCGGGGAAAGGCGGGGCCGAGGGGTGAAAAACTGTTTTTT CASSTFRGKAGPRGEKLFF
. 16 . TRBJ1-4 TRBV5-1 TGCGCCAGCAGCCCGTTAACAGGAGCCTTAAATGAAAAACTGTTTTTT CASSPLTGALNEKLFF
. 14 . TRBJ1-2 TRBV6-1 TGTGCCAGCAGGTCACAGGGCGGGGGGCATGGCTACACCTTC CASRSQGGGHGYTF
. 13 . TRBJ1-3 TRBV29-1 TGCAGCGTTGAAGATCGACAGGGAAACACCATATATTTT CSVEDRQGNTIYF
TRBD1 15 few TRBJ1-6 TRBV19 TGTGCCAGTAGTACCGGGACAGGGGTTAATTCACCCCTCCACTTT CASSTGTGVNSPLHF
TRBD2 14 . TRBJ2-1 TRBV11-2 TGTGCCAGCAGCTTGGCGGGAGAGGGTATTGAGCAGTTCTTC CASSLAGEGIEQFF
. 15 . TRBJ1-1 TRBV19 TGTGCCAGTGGACAGTCGAGGTTTCTGGGCACTGAAGCTTTCTTT CASGQSRFLGTEAFF
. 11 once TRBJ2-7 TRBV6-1 TGTGCCAGCAGTGAGGGCGAGCGGCGATACTTC CASSEGERRYF
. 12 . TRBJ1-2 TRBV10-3 TGTGCCATCACGGGGGGCGAATTGGGCTACACCTTC CAITGGELGYTF
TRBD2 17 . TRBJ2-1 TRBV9 TGTGCCAGCAGCGTAGGGTGGACTAGCGTGGCCTACAATGAGCAGTTCTTC CASSVGWTSVAYNEQFF
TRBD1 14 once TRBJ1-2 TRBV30 TGTGCCTGGAGTCCGCTGACAGGGGGTCGCGGCTACACCTTC CAWSPLTGGRGYTF
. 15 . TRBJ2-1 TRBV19 TGTGCCAGTAGTATAGTCCCGACAGATTACAATGAGCAGTTCTTC CASSIVPTDYNEQFF
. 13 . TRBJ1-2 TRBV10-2 TGCGCCAGCAGTGACCCAGGGCATTATGGCTACACCTTC CASSDPGHYGYTF
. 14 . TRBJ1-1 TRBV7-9 TGTGCCAGCAGCACCCACGGGGGGCATACTGAAGCTTTCTTT CASSTHGGHTEAFF
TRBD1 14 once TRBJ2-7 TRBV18 TGTGCCAGCTCACTCAGGTCTGACAGGGGAGCTAAGTACTTC CASSLRSDRGAKYF
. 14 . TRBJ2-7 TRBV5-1 TGCGCCAGCAGCCTGACAGACACAACCTACGAGCAGTACTTC CASSLTDTTYEQYF
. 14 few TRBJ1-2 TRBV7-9 TGTGCCAGCAGTCTCTCCCCGGGGAGCTATGGCTACACCTTC CASSLSPGSYGYTF
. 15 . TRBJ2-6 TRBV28 TGTGCCAGCAGTCTAATCGCTACCGGGGCCAACGTCCTGACTTTC CASSLIATGANVLTF
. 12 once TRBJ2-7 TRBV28 TGTGCCAGCAGTTTGGTCGAGGGCGAGCAGTACTTC CASSLVEGEQYF
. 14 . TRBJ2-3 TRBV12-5 TGTGCTAGTGTTCTCGACTGGCTCACAGATACGCAGTATTTT CASVLDWLTDTQYF
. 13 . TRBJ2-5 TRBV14 TGTGCCAGCAGCCCTCGGTCATCCCGGACCCAGTACTTC CASSPRSSRTQYF
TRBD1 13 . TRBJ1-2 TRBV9 TGTGCCAGCAGCCCTGGACAGGGCACTGGCTACACCTTC CASSPGQGTGYTF
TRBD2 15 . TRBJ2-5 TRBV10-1 TGCGCCAGCAGTGATCAGCGGGGGGGCCAGGAGACCCAGTACTTC CASSDQRGGQETQYF
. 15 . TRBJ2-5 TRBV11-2 TGTGCCAGCAGCTTATTGGGCAGGGGCCTTGAGACCCAGTACTTC CASSLLGRGLETQYF
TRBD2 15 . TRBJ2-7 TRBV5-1 TGCGCCAGCAGCCCCGGGGTAGCGGGCCTTAGCGAGCAGTACTTC CASSPGVAGLSEQYF